The clone carrying this T cell receptor (beta chain) appeared a few times. Its antigen is not known. This sample was included in a study of T cell repertoires in cytomegalovirus infection. As for the study in general: Used in the study were CMV epitopes, some recently identified and HLA-C-restricted, others well-studied and HLA-B-restricted.

TCRdb redid the calling of the reads with MiXCR, one entry per CDR3 protein. The sample contains 900,000 to 950,000 distinct CDR3 sequences, approximately 31% of which appear only once. Trimming pared 4 bases from V and 2 bases from J, leaving 15 bases between. CDR1 and CDR2 (germline): SEHNR, FQNEAQ (reference sequence). This CDR3 spans 15 amino acids. The rearrangement uses TRBV7-9 and TRBJ2-7, with D possibly matching TRBD2 (5 bases). Material: cultured CD8+ T cells from PBMCs, obtained from culture after CMV antigen stimulation. The TCR originated in a human donor in good health (CMV status not recorded). Some clones in this sample may be carry-over from other donors' samples. CDR3 region: CASSSTARRPYEQYV. The CDR3 nucleotides read TGTGCCAGCAGCTCAACAGCTCGGAGGCCCTACGAGCAGTACGTC.